The 5 T cell receptor beta chains given below trace back to one sample, sequenced in a study of post-analysis software for immune sequencing data. General study points: Patients had higher frequencies than controls of five TRBV segments, including TRBV5-6, TRBV5-1 and TRBV20-1.

Antigens for these TCRs are unknown. Unique molecular identifiers featured in each of the TCR beta cDNA libraries. TCRdb re-analysed the PCR reads in MiXCR, keeping a single row per CDR3 protein. The profile shows about 810,000 distinct CDR3 sequences, 53% of them singletons. Sequencing used blood. The receptors originated from a girl between 5 and 17 years old with multiple sclerosis.

The chain is built from TRBV10-3 and TRBJ2-6, with 8 bases lining up with TRBD1. This CDR3 is built from 18 residues. Looked up from germline, CDR1 is ENHRY and CDR2 is SYGVKD. J lost 4 bases, V lost 8 bases, and 16 bases had no gene match. The chain's CDR3 is CAIPLATGAIGGANVLTF. In DNA, the CDR3 is TGTGCCATCCCCTTGGCGACAGGGGCTATAGGGGGGGCCAACGTCCTGACTTTC.

The chain recombines TRBV3-1 with TRBJ2-3, with D uncertain. The germline V gene encodes CDR1 LGHDT and CDR2 YNNKEL (reference sequence). CDR3 length equals 15 residues. V was pared by 4 bases and J by 5 bases, with 16 bases between. Here the CDR3 reads CASSLRTTSGDTQYF. DNA for the CDR3: TGTGCCAGCAGCCTCCGAACTACGTCAGGAGATACGCAGTATTTT.

This clonotype came up once. The gene calls are TRBV12-3 or TRBV12-4 and TRBJ1-6; D remains unclear. V dropped 6 bases and J dropped 7 bases, with 16 bases sitting between them. This CDR3 has 15 residues. CDR3 sequence (DNA): TGTGCCAGCAGCACCCAAAGGGCGCGCAATTCACCCCTCCACTTT. Translation: CASSTQRARNSPLHF.

This chain uses TRBV7-9 with TRBJ2-7, with 11 bases identical to TRBD1. The ends lost 8 bases at V and 1 base at J; junction bases unmatched: 7. Germline CDR1 is SEHNR and CDR2 is FQNEAQ (reference sequence). The CDR3 contains 15 residues. CDR3 DNA: TGTGCCAGCCTCGGGGGGGACAGGGGGTCCTACGAGCAGTACTTC. Translation gives CASLGGDRGSYEQYF.

The gene calls are TRBV9 and TRBJ2-1; D is unclear. The length of the CDR3 is 15 residues. CDR1 and CDR2 (germline): SGDLS, YYNGEE. Between the trimmed V and J ends, which lost 0 bases and 0 bases, there was a span of 7 bases. The CDR3 bases are TGTGCCAGCAGCGTAGGCCTTTTCTCCTACAATGAGCAGTTCTTC. Protein: CASSVGLFSYNEQFF.